Below, 9 T cell receptor beta chains from the same sample are listed, as sequenced in a study of cytomegalovirus exposure and HLA in healthy donors. The PCR contained 60 Vbeta and 13 Jbeta primers. Some clones are missing from TCRdb's copy, which holds only in-frame ones; the method was immunoSEQ multiplex PCR. The table lists approximately 99,000 clones, about 79% of them singletons. The sample comprised PBMCs. These receptors came from a male donor in good health and CMV-seropositive.

The chain recombines TRBV6-5 with TRBJ2-5; D is undetermined. The length of the CDR3 is 13 residues. Looked up from germline, CDR1 is MNHEY and CDR2 is SVGAGI. V lost 5 bases to trimming and J lost 7 bases, with 14 bases between them. In DNA, the CDR3 is TGTGCCAGCAGTCCAACTAACCCCGGGACCCAGTACTTC. It specifies CASSPTNPGTQYF.

V is TRBV27 and J is TRBJ1-2; D not certain. The V and J ends lost 3 bases and 4 bases respectively, with 12 bases between them. CDR1 MNHEY and CDR2 SMNVEV come from the germline V gene (reference sequence). The CDR3 consists of 14 residues. CDR3 nucleotides: TGTGCCAGCAGTTTTACAGCCGGCGCCTATGGCTACACCTTC. It specifies CASSFTAGAYGYTF.

The chain couples TRBV19 to TRBJ2-7; 8 nucleotides match TRBD1. CDR3 length: 14 residues. The germline V gene has CDR1 LNHDA and CDR2 SQIVND (reference sequence). V was pared by 3 bases and J by 4 bases, with 5 bases of the junction left unmatched. CDR3 bases: TGTGCCAGTAGTATTCCCGGGACAGGATACGAGCAGTACTTC. This translates into CASSIPGTGYEQYF.

This clone turned up a few times. This rearrangement joins TRBV6-1 to TRBJ1-5, with D tentatively TRBD1 (6 bases). This CDR3 is built from 14 residues. V lost 2 bases, J lost 2 bases, and 7 bases lay in between. From germline, CDR1 is MNHNS and CDR2 SASEGT. CDR3 sequence (DNA): TGTGCCAGCAGTGAATCAGGGGGCAATCAGCCCCAGCATTTT. Translated, it gives CASSESGGNQPQHF.

The gene calls are TRBV30 and TRBJ1-2; a possible D gene is TRBD1 (6 bases). The germline V gene has CDR1 GTSNPN and CDR2 SVGIG (reference sequence). The CDR3 consists of 20 residues. V was cut by 0 bases and J by 0 bases, with 26 bases left in between. The CDR3 DNA follows: TGTGCCTGGAGTGTACCGGATTTCGCTTCAACAGGGCCCCCTAACTATGGCTACACCTTC. Translated: CAWSVPDFASTGPPNYGYTF.

The genes are TRBV7-8 and TRBJ1-6, with 8 bases matching TRBD1. Germline V gene lookup returns CDR1 SGHVS and CDR2 FQNEAQ. The CDR3 contains 15 residues. Trimming at V came to 3 bases and at J to 5 bases, leaving 3 bases not matched to a gene. The DNA of the CDR3 is TGTGCCAGCAGCTTCGAGACAGGGGATAATTCACCCCTCCACTTT. Residues: CASSFETGDNSPLHF. Using reference TRBV7-8 and TRBJ1-6 for the parts outside the CDR3, the full variable domain is GAGVSQSPRYKVAKRGQDVALRCDPISGHVSLFWYQQALGQGPEFLTYFQNEAQLDKSGLPSDRFFAERPEGSVSTLKIQRTQQEDSAVYLCASSFETGDNSPLHFGNGTRLTVT.

This clone appeared a single time. V is TRBV4-2 and J is TRBJ2-1; TRBD2 matches 9 bases. CDR3 length: 19 amino acids. Trimming cost V 0 bases and J 0 bases; bases outside gene matches: 9. Germline V gives CDR1 LGHNA, CDR2 YNFKEQ. The CDR3 region is CASSQDWAGGSYSYNEQFF. The CDR3 DNA is TGTGCCAGCAGCCAAGACTGGGCGGGGGGGTCATACTCCTACAATGAGCAGTTCTTC.

The V gene is TRBV7-3, the J gene TRBJ2-7; 11 bases align to TRBD1. From germline, CDR1 is SGHTA and CDR2 FQGTGA. This CDR3 comprises 15 residues. J gave up 3 bases and V 5 bases, and 6 bases lay outside the gene matches. The CDR3 region has the DNA TGTGCCAGCAGCATTACCGGGACAGGGGGCTACGAGCAGTACTTC. Translated, it gives CASSITGTGGYEQYF.

The chain joins TRBV11-3 to TRBJ1-2; D possibly corresponds to TRBD1 (6 bases). The V and J ends lost 5 bases and 7 bases respectively, with 14 bases between them. CDR3 length: 13 amino acids. The V gene's germline CDR1 is SGHNT and CDR2 YENEEA. CDR3 residues: CASSGRGARGYTF. The CDR3 DNA reads TGTGCCAGCAGCGGCCGGGGGGCGCGTGGCTACACCTTC.